The rows below give T cell receptor beta chains drawn from one sample of a study of long-term antiretroviral therapy in people with HIV. Generated by immunoSEQ multiplex PCR, the TCRdb table keeps only in-frame clones and is missing some. The data contain around 15,000 clones, around three quarters of them seen just once; the ten biggest clones take up about 14%. Sequencing was performed on unsorted PBMCs, taken 1.5 years before starting antiretroviral therapy. The receptors were gathered from a woman aged 45-65 years with HIV. CDR3s include the opening cysteine and the closing phenylalanine or tryptophan. The D gene is left open where the match is weak. Clone size is stated in some rows and not others, as once, few, many or a class when expanded.

DNA: TGTGCCAGCAGCTTAGACGGGGGGGTACCAGAGACCCAGTACTTC; CDR3: CASSLDGGVPETQYF; D: TRBD2; size: NA; J: TRBJ2-5; length: 15; V: TRBV7-2
DNA: TGTGCCAGTAGTATAATGGCATACGAGACCCAGTACTTC; CDR3: CASSIMAYETQYF; D: NA; size: NA; J: TRBJ2-5; length: 13; V: TRBV19
DNA: TGTGCCACCAGCAGGTACAGGGGGCTCGATAGCAATCAGCCCCAGCATTTT; CDR3: CATSRYRGLDSNQPQHF; D: TRBD1; size: NA; J: TRBJ1-5; length: 17; V: TRBV15
DNA: TGTGCCTGGAGTAGAACCGAAGGGCCCCAGCATTTT; CDR3: CAWSRTEGPQHF; D: NA; size: NA; J: TRBJ1-5; length: 12; V: TRBV30
DNA: TGTGCCAGCAGCCTTGGTTCCTCTGAAGCTTTCTTT; CDR3: CASSLGSSEAFF; D: NA; size: NA; J: TRBJ1-1; length: 12; V: TRBV9
DNA: TGTGCCAGCAGTTACTCGGACGGCAATGAGCAGTTCTTC; CDR3: CASSYSDGNEQFF; D: NA; size: NA; J: TRBJ2-1; length: 13; V: TRBV6-5
DNA: TGTGCTAGTGGTTTAAACGGCATGAACACTGAAGCTTTCTTT; CDR3: CASGLNGMNTEAFF; D: NA; size: NA; J: TRBJ1-1; length: 14; V: TRBV12-5
DNA: TGTGCCTGGAGTGTAGAAAGGGACAGGGTGGCTTTCTTT; CDR3: CAWSVERDRVAFF; D: TRBD1; size: once; J: TRBJ1-1; length: 13; V: TRBV30
DNA: TGTGCCAGCAGCTTAGGTTCTAACTCGGGGGGGCCGGATGAGCAGTTCTTC; CDR3: CASSLGSNSGGPDEQFF; D: TRBD2; size: NA; J: TRBJ2-1; length: 17; V: TRBV7-8
DNA: TGTGCCAGCAGCCTCACCTTCAATAACCCCTATGGCTACACCTTC; CDR3: CASSLTFNNPYGYTF; D: NA; size: NA; J: TRBJ1-2; length: 15; V: TRBV7-2
DNA: TGTGCCAGTAGTATAAGCCCCCGGACAGCTCAAGAGACCCAGTACTTC; CDR3: CASSISPRTAQETQYF; D: NA; size: NA; J: TRBJ2-5; length: 16; V: TRBV19
DNA: TGTGCCAGCCAGCTTGCTTTGGGACAGGGGCCCAAAAACATTCAGTACTTC; CDR3: CASQLALGQGPKNIQYF; D: TRBD1; size: once; J: TRBJ2-4; length: 17; V: TRBV2
DNA: TGCGCCAGCAGCTTGACAAGTCCGGGGAACACTGAAGCTTTCTTT; CDR3: CASSLTSPGNTEAFF; D: NA; size: NA; J: TRBJ1-1; length: 15; V: TRBV5-1
DNA: TGTGCTAGTGGTTTGGGGACAGGAGGTGTGGAGACCCAGTACTTC; CDR3: CASGLGTGGVETQYF; D: TRBD1; size: NA; J: TRBJ2-5; length: 15; V: TRBV12-5